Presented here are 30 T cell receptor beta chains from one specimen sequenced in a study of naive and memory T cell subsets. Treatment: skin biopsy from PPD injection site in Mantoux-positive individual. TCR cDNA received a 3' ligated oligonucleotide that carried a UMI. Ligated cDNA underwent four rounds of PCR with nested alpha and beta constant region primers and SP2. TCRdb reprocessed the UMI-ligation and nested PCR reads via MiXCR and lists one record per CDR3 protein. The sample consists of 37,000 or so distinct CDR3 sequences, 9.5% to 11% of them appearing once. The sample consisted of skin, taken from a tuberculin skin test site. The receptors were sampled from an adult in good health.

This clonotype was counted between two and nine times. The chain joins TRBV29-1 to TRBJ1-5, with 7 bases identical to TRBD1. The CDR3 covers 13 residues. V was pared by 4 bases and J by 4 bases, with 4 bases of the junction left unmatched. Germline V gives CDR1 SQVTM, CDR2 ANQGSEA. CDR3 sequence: CSVAGQANQPQHF. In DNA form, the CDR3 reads TGCAGCGTTGCTGGACAGGCAAATCAGCCCCAGCATTTT.

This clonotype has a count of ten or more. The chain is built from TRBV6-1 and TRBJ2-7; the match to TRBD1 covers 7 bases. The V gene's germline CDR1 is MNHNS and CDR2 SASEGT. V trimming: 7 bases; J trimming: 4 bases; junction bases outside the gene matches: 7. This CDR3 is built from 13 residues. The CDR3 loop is CASIGQVWYEQYF. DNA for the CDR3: TGTGCCAGCATCGGACAGGTGTGGTACGAGCAGTACTTC.

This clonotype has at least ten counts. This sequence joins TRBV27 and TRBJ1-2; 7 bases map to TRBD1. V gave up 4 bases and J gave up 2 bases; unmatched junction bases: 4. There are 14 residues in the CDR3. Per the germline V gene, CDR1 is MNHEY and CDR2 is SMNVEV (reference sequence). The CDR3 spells CASSSGGQNYGYTF. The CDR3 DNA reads TGTGCCAGCAGTTCGGGGGGACAGAACTATGGCTACACCTTC.

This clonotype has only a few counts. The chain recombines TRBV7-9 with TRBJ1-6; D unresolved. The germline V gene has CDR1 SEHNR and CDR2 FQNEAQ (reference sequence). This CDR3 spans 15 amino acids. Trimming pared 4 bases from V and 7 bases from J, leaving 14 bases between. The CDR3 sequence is CASSYREGSNSPLHF. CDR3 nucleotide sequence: TGTGCCAGCAGCTACCGTGAAGGCTCAAATTCACCCCTCCACTTT.

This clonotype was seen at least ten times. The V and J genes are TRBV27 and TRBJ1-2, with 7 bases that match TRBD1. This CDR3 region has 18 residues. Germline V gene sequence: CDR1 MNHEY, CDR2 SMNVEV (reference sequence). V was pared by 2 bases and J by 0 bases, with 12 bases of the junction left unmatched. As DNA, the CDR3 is TGTGCCAGCAGTTTAACGTATCAACAGGGGCTGGCTAACTATGGCTACACCTTC. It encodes CASSLTYQQGLANYGYTF.

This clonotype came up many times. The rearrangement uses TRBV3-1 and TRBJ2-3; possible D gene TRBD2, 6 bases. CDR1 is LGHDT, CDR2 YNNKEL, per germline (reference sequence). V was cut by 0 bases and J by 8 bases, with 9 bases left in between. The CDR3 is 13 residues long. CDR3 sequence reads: CASSQDMGGTQYF. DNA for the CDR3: TGTGCCAGCAGCCAAGATATGGGAGGTACGCAGTATTTT.

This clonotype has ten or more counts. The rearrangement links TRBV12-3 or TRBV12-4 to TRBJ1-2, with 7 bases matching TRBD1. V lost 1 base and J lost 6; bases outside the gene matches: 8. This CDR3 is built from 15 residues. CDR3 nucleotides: TGTGCCAGCAGTTTAGGATCCCACAGGGGTCATGGCTACACCTTC. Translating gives CASSLGSHRGHGYTF.

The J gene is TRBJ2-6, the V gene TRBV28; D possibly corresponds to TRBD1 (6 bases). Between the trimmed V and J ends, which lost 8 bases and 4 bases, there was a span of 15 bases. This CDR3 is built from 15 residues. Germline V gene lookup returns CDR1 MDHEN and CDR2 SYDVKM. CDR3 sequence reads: CASLRAGVGANVLTF. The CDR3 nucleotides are TGTGCCAGCCTTAGGGCAGGGGTCGGGGCCAACGTCCTGACTTTC.

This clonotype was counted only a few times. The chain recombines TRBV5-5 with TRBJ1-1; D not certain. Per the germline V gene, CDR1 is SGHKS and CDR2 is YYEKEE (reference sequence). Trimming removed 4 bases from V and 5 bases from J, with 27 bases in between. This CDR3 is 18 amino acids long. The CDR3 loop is CASSPSTPGHVPRTEAFF. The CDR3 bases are TGTGCCAGCAGCCCTTCCACACCGGGTCATGTGCCGCGTACTGAAGCTTTCTTT.

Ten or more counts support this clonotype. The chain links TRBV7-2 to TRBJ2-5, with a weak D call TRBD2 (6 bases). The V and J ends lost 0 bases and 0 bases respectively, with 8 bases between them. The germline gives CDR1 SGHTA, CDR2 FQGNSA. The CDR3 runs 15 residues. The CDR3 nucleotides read TGTGCCAGCAGCTTAGCGGGGACTTACCAAGAGACCCAGTACTTC. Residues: CASSLAGTYQETQYF.

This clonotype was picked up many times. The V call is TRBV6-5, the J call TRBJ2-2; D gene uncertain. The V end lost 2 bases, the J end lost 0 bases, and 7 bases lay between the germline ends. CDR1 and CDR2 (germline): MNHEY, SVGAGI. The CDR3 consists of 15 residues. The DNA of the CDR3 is TGTGCCAGCAGTTACCAGCGAACGAACACCGGGGAGCTGTTTTTT. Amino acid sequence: CASSYQRTNTGELFF.

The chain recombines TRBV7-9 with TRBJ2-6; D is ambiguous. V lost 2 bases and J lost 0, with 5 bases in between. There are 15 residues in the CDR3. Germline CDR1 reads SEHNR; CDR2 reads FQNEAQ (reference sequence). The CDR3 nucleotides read TGTGCCAGCAGCTTACAGAGCTCTGGGGCCAACGTCCTGACTTTC. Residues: CASSLQSSGANVLTF. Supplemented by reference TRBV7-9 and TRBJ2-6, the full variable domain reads DTGVSQNPRHKITKRGQNVTFRCDPISEHNRLYWYRQTLGQGPEFLTYFQNEAQLEKSRLLSDRFSAERPKGSFSTLEIQRTEQGDSAMYLCASSLQSSGANVLTFGAGSRLTVL.

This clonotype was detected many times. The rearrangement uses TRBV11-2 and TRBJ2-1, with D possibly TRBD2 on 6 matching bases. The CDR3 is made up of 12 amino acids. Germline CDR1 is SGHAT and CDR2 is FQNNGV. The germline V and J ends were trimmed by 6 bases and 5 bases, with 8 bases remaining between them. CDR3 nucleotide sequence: TGTGCCAGCAGGGGACTCAACAATGAGCAGTTCTTC. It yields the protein CASRGLNNEQFF.

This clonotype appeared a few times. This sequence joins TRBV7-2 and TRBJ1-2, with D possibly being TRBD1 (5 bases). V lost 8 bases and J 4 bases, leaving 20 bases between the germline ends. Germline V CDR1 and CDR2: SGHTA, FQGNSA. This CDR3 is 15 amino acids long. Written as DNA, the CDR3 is TGTGCCAGCTGGGACGGGTCTGGCGTCGGCTATGGCTACACCTTC. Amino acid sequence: CASWDGSGVGYGYTF.

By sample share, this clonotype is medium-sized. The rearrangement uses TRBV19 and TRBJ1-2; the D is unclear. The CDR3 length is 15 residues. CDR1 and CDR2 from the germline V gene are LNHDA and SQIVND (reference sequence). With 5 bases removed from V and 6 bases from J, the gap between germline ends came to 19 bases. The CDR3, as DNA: TGTGCCAGTAGTCTGCGGACTACTATATGGGATGGCTACACCTTC. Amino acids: CASSLRTTIWDGYTF.

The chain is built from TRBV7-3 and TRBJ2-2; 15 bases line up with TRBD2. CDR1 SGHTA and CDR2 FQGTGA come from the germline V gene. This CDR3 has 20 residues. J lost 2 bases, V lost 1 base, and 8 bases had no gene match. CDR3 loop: CASSLIPGLAGGRNTGELFF. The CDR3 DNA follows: TGTGCCAGCAGCTTAATCCCGGGACTAGCGGGGGGCCGAAACACCGGGGAGCTGTTTTTT.

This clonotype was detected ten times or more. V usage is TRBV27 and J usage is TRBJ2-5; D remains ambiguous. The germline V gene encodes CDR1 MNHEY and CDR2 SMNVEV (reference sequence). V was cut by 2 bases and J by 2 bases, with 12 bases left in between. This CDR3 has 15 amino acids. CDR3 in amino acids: CASSLKGRRQETQYF. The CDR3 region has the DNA TGTGCCAGCAGTTTAAAAGGACGCAGACAAGAGACCCAGTACTTC.

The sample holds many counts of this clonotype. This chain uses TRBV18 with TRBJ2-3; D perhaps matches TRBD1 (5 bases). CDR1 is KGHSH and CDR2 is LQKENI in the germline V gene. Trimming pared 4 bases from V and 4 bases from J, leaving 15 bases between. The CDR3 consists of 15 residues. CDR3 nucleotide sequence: TGTGCCAGCTCACAAAGTTTGCAGGGTGCAGATACGCAGTATTTT. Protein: CASSQSLQGADTQYF. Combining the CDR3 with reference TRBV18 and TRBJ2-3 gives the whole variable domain NAGVMQNPRHLVRRRGQEARLRCSPMKGHSHVYWYRQLPEEGLKFMVYLQKENIIDESGMPKERFSAEFPKEGPSILRIQQVVRGDSAAYFCASSQSLQGADTQYFGPGTRLTVL.

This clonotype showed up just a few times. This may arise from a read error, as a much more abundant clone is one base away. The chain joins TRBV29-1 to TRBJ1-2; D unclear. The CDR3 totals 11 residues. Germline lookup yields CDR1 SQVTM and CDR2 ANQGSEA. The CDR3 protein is CSVESSYGDTF. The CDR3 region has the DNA TGCAGCGTTGAATCCAGCTATGGCGACACCTTC.

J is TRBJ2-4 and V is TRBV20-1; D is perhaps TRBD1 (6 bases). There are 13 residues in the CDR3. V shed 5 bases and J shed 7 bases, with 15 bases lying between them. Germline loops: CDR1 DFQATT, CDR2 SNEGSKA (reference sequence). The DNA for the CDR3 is TGCAGTGCTGGGGGCGGCTCGGGCAACATTCAGTACTTC. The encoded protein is CSAGGGSGNIQYF.

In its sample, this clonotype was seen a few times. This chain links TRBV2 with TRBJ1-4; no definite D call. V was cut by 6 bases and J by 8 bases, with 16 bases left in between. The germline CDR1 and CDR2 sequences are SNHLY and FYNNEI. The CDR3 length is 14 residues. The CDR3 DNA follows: TGTGCCAGCAGAAGAGAGACCAATCAGGAAAAACTGTTTTTT. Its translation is CASRRETNQEKLFF. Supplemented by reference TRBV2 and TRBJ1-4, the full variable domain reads EPEVTQTPSHQVTQMGQEVILRCVPISNHLYFYWYRQILGQKVEFLVSFYNNEISEKSEIFDDQFSVERPDGSNFTLKIRSTKLEDSAMYFCASRRETNQEKLFFGSGTQLSVL.

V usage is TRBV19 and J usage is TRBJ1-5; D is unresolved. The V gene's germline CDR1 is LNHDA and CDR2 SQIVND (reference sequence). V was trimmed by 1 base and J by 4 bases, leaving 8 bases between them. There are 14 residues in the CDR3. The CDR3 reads CASSIVPENQPQHF. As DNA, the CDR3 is TGTGCCAGTAGTATAGTCCCGGAGAATCAGCCCCAGCATTTT.

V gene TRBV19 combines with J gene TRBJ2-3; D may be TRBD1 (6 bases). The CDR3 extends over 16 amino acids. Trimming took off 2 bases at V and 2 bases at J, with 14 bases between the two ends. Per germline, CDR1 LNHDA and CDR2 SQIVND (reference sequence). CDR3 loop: CASSITPQGNTDTQYF. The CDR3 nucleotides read TGTGCCAGTAGTATAACCCCCCAGGGGAACACAGATACGCAGTATTTT.

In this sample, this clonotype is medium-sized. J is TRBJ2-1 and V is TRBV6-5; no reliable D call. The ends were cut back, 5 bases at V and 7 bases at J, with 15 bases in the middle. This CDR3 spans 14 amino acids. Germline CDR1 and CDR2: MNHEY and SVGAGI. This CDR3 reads CASSLLYAKNEQFF. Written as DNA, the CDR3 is TGTGCCAGCAGTCTCCTTTACGCGAAGAATGAGCAGTTCTTC.

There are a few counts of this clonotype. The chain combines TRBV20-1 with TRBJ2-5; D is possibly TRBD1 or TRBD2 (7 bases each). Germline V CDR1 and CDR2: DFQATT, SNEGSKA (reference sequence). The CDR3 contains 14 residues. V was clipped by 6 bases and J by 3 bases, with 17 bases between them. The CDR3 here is CSAPRAGGEETQYF. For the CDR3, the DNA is TGCAGTGCCCCACGGGCAGGGGGGGAAGAGACCCAGTACTTC.

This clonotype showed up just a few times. As DNA, the CDR3 is TGCGCCAGCAGCTTGGAGCTAGCGGGGGGGTACGAGCAGTACTTC. Its protein is CASSLELAGGYEQYF. The gene calls are TRBV5-1 and TRBJ2-7; 12 bases are shared with TRBD2. Germline V lookup: CDR1 SGHRS, CDR2 YFSETQ. J gave up 4 bases and V 0 bases, and 2 bases lay outside the gene matches. There are 15 residues in the CDR3.

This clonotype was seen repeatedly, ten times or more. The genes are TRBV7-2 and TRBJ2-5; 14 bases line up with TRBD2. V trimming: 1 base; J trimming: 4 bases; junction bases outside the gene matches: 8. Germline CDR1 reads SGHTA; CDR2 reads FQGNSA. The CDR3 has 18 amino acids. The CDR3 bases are TGTGCCAGCAGCTTAGGGGGGACTAGCGGGAGTTTAGGAGAGACCCAGTACTTC. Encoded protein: CASSLGGTSGSLGETQYF.

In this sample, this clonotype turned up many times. The DNA of the CDR3 is TGTGCCAGCAGACCGGGACAGGACTATGGCTACACCTTC. Amino acid sequence: CASRPGQDYGYTF. This chain connects TRBV6-5 to TRBJ1-2; TRBD1 matches at 8 bases. CDR1 and CDR2 (germline): MNHEY, SVGAGI. This CDR3 contains 13 residues. The V and J ends lost 6 bases and 3 bases, in that order; junction bases with no gene match: 3.

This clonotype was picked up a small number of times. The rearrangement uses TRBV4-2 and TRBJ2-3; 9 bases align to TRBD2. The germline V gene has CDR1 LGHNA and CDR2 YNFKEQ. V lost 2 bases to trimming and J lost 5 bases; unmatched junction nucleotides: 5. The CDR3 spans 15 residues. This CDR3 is CASSQSSGNGDTQYF. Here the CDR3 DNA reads TGTGCCAGCAGCCAATCTAGCGGGAATGGAGATACGCAGTATTTT.

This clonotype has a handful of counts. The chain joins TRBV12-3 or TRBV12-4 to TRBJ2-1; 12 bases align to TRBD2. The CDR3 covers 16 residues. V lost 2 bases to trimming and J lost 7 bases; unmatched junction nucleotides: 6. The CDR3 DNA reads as TGTGCCAGCAGTTTACTAGCGGGGGGGTCAACGAATGAGCAGTTCTTC. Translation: CASSLLAGGSTNEQFF.